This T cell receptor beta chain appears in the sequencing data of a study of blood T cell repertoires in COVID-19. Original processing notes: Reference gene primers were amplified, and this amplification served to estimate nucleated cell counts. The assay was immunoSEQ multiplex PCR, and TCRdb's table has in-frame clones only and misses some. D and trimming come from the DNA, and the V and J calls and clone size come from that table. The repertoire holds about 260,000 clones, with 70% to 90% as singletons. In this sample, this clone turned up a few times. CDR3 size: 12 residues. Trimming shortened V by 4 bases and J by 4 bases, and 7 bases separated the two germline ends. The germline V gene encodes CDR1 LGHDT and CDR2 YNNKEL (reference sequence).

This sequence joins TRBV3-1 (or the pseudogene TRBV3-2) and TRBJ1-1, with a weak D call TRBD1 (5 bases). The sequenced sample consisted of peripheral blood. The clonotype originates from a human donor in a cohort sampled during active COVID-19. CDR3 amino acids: CASSPQGTEAFF. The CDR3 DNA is TGTGCCAGCAGCCCGCAGGGCACTGAAGCTTTCTTT.